Shown below are 18 T cell receptor beta chains from a single sample sequenced in a study of neurological immune-mediated disorders. One entry per CDR3 protein results from TCRdb running MiXCR on the 5' RACE reads. The sample lists about 89,000 distinct CDR3 sequences; 2.6% were seen once. The sample comprised PBMCs. All receptors come from a woman in her 30s with multiple sclerosis.

At least ten counts were recorded for this clonotype. The chain couples TRBV20-1 to TRBJ2-3; D gene uncertain. Germline assignment: CDR1 DFQATT and CDR2 SNEGSKA (reference sequence). The CDR3 totals 15 residues. Trimming removed 3 bases at V and 0 bases at J, with 13 bases between. As DNA, the CDR3 is TGCAGTGCTAGTATGGTAGCAGCTAGCACAGATACGCAGTATTTT. Its protein product is CSASMVAASTDTQYF.

Many counts were recorded for this clonotype. J is TRBJ2-1 and V is TRBV5-1; TRBD2 aligns across 7 bases. The CDR3 is made up of 14 amino acids. Germline CDR1 is SGHRS and CDR2 is YFSETQ. The J segment lost 8 bases and the V segment lost 5 bases, leaving 10 bases of the junction unmatched. The CDR3 protein is CASRSLANRDEQFF. CDR3 nucleotides: TGCGCCAGCAGATCACTAGCGAATCGAGATGAGCAGTTCTTC.

Ten or more counts support this clonotype. This chain connects TRBV7-2 to TRBJ2-5; a possible D gene is TRBD2 (6 bases). Deletions cut 6 bases from V and 4 bases from J, with 18 bases between. The CDR3 consists of 15 residues. Germline V CDR1 and CDR2: SGHTA, FQGNSA. CDR3: CASSRPRDWGETQYF. The CDR3, as DNA: TGTGCCAGCAGTCGACCCCGGGACTGGGGAGAGACCCAGTACTTC.

This clonotype appeared many times. The chain is built from TRBV25-1 and TRBJ1-1; 12 nucleotides agree with TRBD1. The CDR3 has 16 amino acids. Germline V gene lookup returns CDR1 MGHDK and CDR2 SYGVNS. Germline trimming cut 4 bases from V and 3 bases from J; bases unmatched to any gene: 6. This CDR3 is CASSAGQGAIDTEAFF. The DNA of the CDR3 is TGTGCCAGCAGTGCGGGACAGGGGGCGATAGACACTGAAGCTTTCTTT. The full variable domain, with the rest looked up from reference TRBV25-1 and TRBJ1-1, is EADIYQTPRYLVIGTGKKITLECSQTMGHDKMYWYQQDPGMELHLIHYSYGVNSTEKGDLSSESTVSRIRTEHFPLTLESARPSHTSQYLCASSAGQGAIDTEAFFGQGTRLTVV.

Ten or more counts support this clonotype. V gene TRBV24-1 combines with J gene TRBJ2-1, with TRBD2 matching over 7 bases. The CDR3 runs to 15 residues. Germline CDR1 reads KGHDR; CDR2 reads SFDVKD. Germline trimming cut 4 bases from V and 9 bases from J; bases unmatched to any gene: 11. The CDR3, as DNA: TGTGCCACCAGTGACCGGGACTACCGTTATGGTGAGCAGTTCTTC. It codes for CATSDRDYRYGEQFF.

This clonotype appeared many times. J is TRBJ2-7 and V is TRBV2; 10 bases are a match to TRBD1. V trimming: 3 bases; J trimming: 5 bases; junction bases outside the gene matches: 7. The CDR3 has 15 amino acids. Germline V gene lookup returns CDR1 SNHLY and CDR2 FYNNEI. The CDR3 region is CASSDPGQGTDEQYF. CDR3 bases: TGTGCCAGCAGTGACCCGGGACAGGGGACCGACGAGCAGTACTTC.

Ten or more counts support this clonotype. CDR3 sequence: CASSARPGGETQYF. DNA for the CDR3: TGTGCCAGCAGCGCCCGGCCGGGGGGGGAGACCCAGTACTTC. The chain carries TRBV12-3 or TRBV12-4 and TRBJ2-5; 8 bases align to TRBD2. The CDR3 loop spans 14 amino acids. Losses at the gene ends were 6 bases for V and 5 bases for J; bases not matched to a gene: 8.

The chain uses TRBV3-1 and TRBJ2-7, with 10 bases matching TRBD2. The CDR3 sequence is 17 residues long. V lost 6 bases, J lost 0 bases, and 11 bases stayed unmatched. Germline V gives CDR1 LGHDT, CDR2 YNNKEL (reference sequence). CDR3 nucleotides: TGTGCCAGCAGTTACTCGGAGACTAGCGGGTACTCCTACGAGCAGTACTTC. Translating it yields CASSYSETSGYSYEQYF.

This clonotype was seen at least ten times. The chain couples TRBV5-1 to TRBJ2-5; TRBD1 is a possible D gene (5 bases). CDR3 size: 14 residues. Germline V lookup: CDR1 SGHRS, CDR2 YFSETQ. Trimming stripped 4 bases from V and 2 bases from J, with 12 bases between. CDR3 in DNA: TGCGCCAGCAGCCCCTCAGGGCAACAAGAGACCCAGTACTTC. This codes for CASSPSGQQETQYF.

The sample holds a few counts of this clonotype. A much larger clone sits a single nucleotide away, making a read error possible. The chain recombines TRBV2 with TRBJ1-5, with D perhaps matching TRBD1 (6 bases). Per germline, CDR1 SNHLY and CDR2 FYNNEI. The CDR3 has 13 amino acids. This CDR3 is CASRAQGEQHQHF. CDR3 in DNA: TGTGCCAGCAGGGCACAGGGCGAACAGCACCAGCATTTT.

This clonotype showed up many times. For the CDR3, the DNA is TGTGCCAGCAGTTCGGGACACCCGAACACTGAAGCTTTCTTT. Residues: CASSSGHPNTEAFF. The genes are TRBV28 and TRBJ1-1, with D possibly matching TRBD1 (6 bases). CDR3 length: 14 residues. The V gene's germline CDR1 is MDHEN and CDR2 SYDVKM. V was cut by 4 bases and J by 1 base, with 10 bases left in between.

The table lists this clonotype with many counts. J is TRBJ2-6 and V is TRBV12-3 or TRBV12-4, with D uncertain. The CDR3 covers 16 residues. V was pared by 7 bases and J by 4 bases, with 17 bases between. CDR3 coding DNA: TGTGCCAGCAATCTGGACGCAGCGTGGGGGGCCAACGTCCTGACTTTC. The encoded protein is CASNLDAAWGANVLTF.

This clonotype was seen repeatedly, ten times or more. J is TRBJ1-5 and V is TRBV15; D is uncertain. CDR3 size: 13 residues. The V gene's germline CDR1 is LNHNV and CDR2 YYDKDF (reference sequence). Trimming removed 1 base from V and 15 bases from J, with 16 bases in between. CDR3 in amino acids: CATSRVKIGRRHF. CDR3 bases: TGTGCCACCAGCAGAGTTAAAATTGGCAGGCGGCATTTT. Full variable domain (rest looked up from reference TRBV15 and TRBJ1-5): DAMVIQNPRYQVTQFGKPVTLSCSQTLNHNVMYWYQQKSSQAPKLLFHYYDKDFNNEADTPDNFQSRRPNTSFCFLDIRSPGLGDTAMYLCATSRVKIGRRHFGDGTRLSIL.

This clonotype was observed at least ten times. The V and J genes are TRBV5-8 and TRBJ2-1; D gene ambiguous. The length of the CDR3 is 15 residues. The germline V and J ends were trimmed by 0 bases and 1 base, with 8 bases remaining between them. Germline V CDR1 and CDR2: SGHTS, YDEGEE. CDR3 loop: CASSLGRRSYNEQFF. CDR3 in DNA: TGTGCCAGCAGCTTGGGGCGCAGGTCCTACAATGAGCAGTTCTTC. The full variable domain, its missing parts supplied by reference TRBV5-8 and TRBJ2-1, is EAGVTQSPTHLIKTRGQQATLRCSPISGHTSVYWYQQALGLGLQFLLWYDEGEERNRGNFPPRFSGRQFPNYSSELNVNALELEDSALYLCASSLGRRSYNEQFFGPGTRLTVL.

In this sample, this clonotype turned up many times. The chain combines TRBV2 with TRBJ2-1; D perhaps matches TRBD2 (6 bases). The CDR3 totals 13 residues. Germline V gene data show CDR1 as SNHLY and CDR2 as FYNNEI. V lost 4 bases and J lost 12, with 16 bases in between. CDR3 nucleotides: TGTGCCAGCAGTGTCCCGGGACTTCGTCGGCAGTTCTTC. Encoded protein: CASSVPGLRRQFF.

This clonotype was recorded many times. The chain employs TRBV5-1 and TRBJ2-1; D is ambiguous. Trimming cost V 2 bases and J 7 bases, with 4 bases left between them. The CDR3 consists of 11 residues. CDR1 SGHRS and CDR2 YFSETQ come from the germline V gene. In DNA, the CDR3 is TGCGCCAGCAGCTTATTTAATGAGCAGTTCTTC. It specifies CASSLFNEQFF.

This clonotype was counted ten times or more. The chain is built from TRBV15 and TRBJ2-3; D call uncertain. The CDR3 contains 14 residues. Per the germline V gene, CDR1 is LNHNV and CDR2 is YYDKDF (reference sequence). V was trimmed by 1 base and J by 2 bases, leaving 7 bases between them. The CDR3 loop reads CATSRVSPTDTQYF. The DNA of the CDR3 is TGTGCCACCAGCAGAGTTAGCCCCACAGATACGCAGTATTTT. The full variable domain, in which reference TRBV15 and TRBJ2-3 provide the parts outside the CDR3, is DAMVIQNPRYQVTQFGKPVTLSCSQTLNHNVMYWYQQKSSQAPKLLFHYYDKDFNNEADTPDNFQSRRPNTSFCFLDIRSPGLGDTAMYLCATSRVSPTDTQYFGPGTRLTVL.

This clonotype was found many times. The genes are TRBV5-6 and TRBJ2-2; 7 bases fit TRBD1. The CDR3 has 16 residues. In germline, CDR1 is SGHDT, CDR2 YYEEEE. Trimming removed 4 bases from V and 6 bases from J; junction bases left unmatched: 12. The CDR3 loop reads CASSVSGTVLSGELFF. The DNA of the CDR3 is TGTGCCAGCAGCGTTTCCGGGACAGTACTCTCCGGGGAGCTGTTTTTT. The full variable domain, its missing parts supplied by reference TRBV5-6 and TRBJ2-2, is DAGVTQSPTHLIKTRGQQVTLRCSPKSGHDTVSWYQQALGQGPQFIFQYYEEEERQRGNFPDRFSGHQFPNYSSELNVNALLLGDSALYLCASSVSGTVLSGELFFGEGSRLTVL.